This TCR beta chain came from a study of cytomegalovirus exposure and HLA in healthy donors. Background on the study: Within the Caucasian-associated ancestry cluster were 81% of the approximately 400 genotyped donors. Findings and caveats of the study: Presence/absence comparisons presumed near-even sequencing depth among donors. Exclusion as indistinguishable affected some V segments, including TRBV6-2 and TRBV6-3.

The PCR contained 60 Vbeta and 13 Jbeta primers. TCRdb keeps only in-frame clones here, not all; method: immunoSEQ multiplex PCR. The data show about 130,000 clones, with approximately 10% seen just once and roughly 4.6% held by the top ten. The sample holds a few counts of this clone. Its specificity is not known. The CDR3 has 14 amino acids. Germline loops: CDR1 LGHNA, CDR2 YNFKEQ. Trimming took off 1 base at V and 8 bases at J, with 11 bases between the two ends. The TCR was taken from a woman between 18 and 29 years old in good health and CMV-seropositive. Source material: PBMCs. V usage is TRBV4-2 and J usage is TRBJ1-4, with a possible D match to TRBD1 (5 bases). DNA of the CDR3: TGTGCCAGCAGCCAAGGCCAGGGAACGGAAAAACTGTTTTTT. Residues: CASSQGQGTEKLFF.